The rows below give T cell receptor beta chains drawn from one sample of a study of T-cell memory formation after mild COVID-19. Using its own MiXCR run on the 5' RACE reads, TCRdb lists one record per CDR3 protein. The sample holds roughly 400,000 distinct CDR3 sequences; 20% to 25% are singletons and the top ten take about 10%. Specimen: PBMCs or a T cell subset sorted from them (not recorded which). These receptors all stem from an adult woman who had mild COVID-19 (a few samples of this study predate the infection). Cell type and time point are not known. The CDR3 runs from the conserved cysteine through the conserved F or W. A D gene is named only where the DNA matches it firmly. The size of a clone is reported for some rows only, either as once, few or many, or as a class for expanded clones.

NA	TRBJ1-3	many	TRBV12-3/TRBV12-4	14	TGTGCCAGCAGTCCCACAGGGCGAGGAAACACCATATATTTT	CASSPTGRGNTIYF
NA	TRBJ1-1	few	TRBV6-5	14	TGTGCCAGCCGAGGACTGATGGTGAACACTGAAGCTTTCTTT	CASRGLMVNTEAFF
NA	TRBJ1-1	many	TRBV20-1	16	TGCAGTGCTAGAAGACTTTCGGGGACCGTGAACACTGAAGCTTTCTTT	CSARRLSGTVNTEAFF
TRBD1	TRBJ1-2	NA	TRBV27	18	TGTGCCAGCAGTTTAGGGAGACAGGGCATGTTGATTAACTATGGCTACACCTTC	CASSLGRQGMLINYGYTF
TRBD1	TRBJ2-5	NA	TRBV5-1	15	TGCGCCAGCAGCCTACGGGACAGGGGGACAGAGACCCAGTACTTC	CASSLRDRGTETQYF
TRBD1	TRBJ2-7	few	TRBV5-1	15	TGCGCCAGCAGCTTGGCTGGGACAGCGCTCTACGAGCAGTACTTC	CASSLAGTALYEQYF
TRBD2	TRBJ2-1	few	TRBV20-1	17	TGCAGTGCTCAGGCTTACGGCCTAGCGGGAGCGGGCAATGAGCAGTTCTTC	CSAQAYGLAGAGNEQFF
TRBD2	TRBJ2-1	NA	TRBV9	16	TGTGCCAGCAGCGTCCTTACGGGGGGGAGGGACAATGAGCAGTTCTTC	CASSVLTGGRDNEQFF
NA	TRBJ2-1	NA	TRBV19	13	TGTGCCAGTAGGTGGGGGGCATACAATGAGCAGTTCTTC	CASRWGAYNEQFF
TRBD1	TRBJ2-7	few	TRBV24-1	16	TGTGCCACCAGTGACCCCAGGACAGGGGGCTTATACGAGCAGTACTTC	CATSDPRTGGLYEQYF
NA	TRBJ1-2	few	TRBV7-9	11	TGTGCCAGCAGCTCGCGCTATGGCTACACCTTC	CASSSRYGYTF
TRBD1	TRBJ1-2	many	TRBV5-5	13	TGTGCCAGCAGCTTTGGGACAGACTATGGCTACACCTTC	CASSFGTDYGYTF
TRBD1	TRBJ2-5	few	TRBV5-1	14	TGCGCCAGCAGACCGGGACAGGGCGATGAGACCCAGTACTTC	CASRPGQGDETQYF
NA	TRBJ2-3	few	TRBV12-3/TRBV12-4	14	TGTGCCAGCAGTTTAAGCGGACCCAAGGATACGCAGTATTTT	CASSLSGPKDTQYF
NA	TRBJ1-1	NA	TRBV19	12	TGTGCCAGTAGTATTCAACGGGGTGCAGCTTTCTTT	CASSIQRGAAFF
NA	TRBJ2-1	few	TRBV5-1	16	TGCGCCAGCAGCTTCGGCTCAGAGTGGCTAGCCAATGAGCAGTTCTTC	CASSFGSEWLANEQFF
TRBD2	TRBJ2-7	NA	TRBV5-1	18	TGCGCCAGCAGCTTTCACGGGACTAGCGGGAGTAGCCCCTACGAGCAGTACTTC	CASSFHGTSGSSPYEQYF
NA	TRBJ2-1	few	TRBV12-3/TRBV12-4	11	TGTGCCAGCAGCTCCCAATATTGGCAGTTCTTC	CASSSQYWQFF
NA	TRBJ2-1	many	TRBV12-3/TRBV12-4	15	TGTGCCAGCAGTTTAGCGGGGACACCTTACAATGAGCAGTTCTTC	CASSLAGTPYNEQFF
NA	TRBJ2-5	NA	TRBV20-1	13	TGCAGTGCTAGTCCGGGGATCCAAGAGACCCAGTACTTC	CSASPGIQETQYF
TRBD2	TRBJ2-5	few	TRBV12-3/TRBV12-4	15	TGTGCCAGCAGGGTTCCGACTAGCGGGCAAGAGACCCAGTACTTC	CASRVPTSGQETQYF
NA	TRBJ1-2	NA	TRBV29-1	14	TGCAGCGTGGCTGAACAGGCCGTTAACTATGGCTACACCTTC	CSVAEQAVNYGYTF
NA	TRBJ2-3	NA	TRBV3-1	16	TGTGCCAGCAGCCAAGATAGAGGCGGGCGTACAGATACGCAGTATTTT	CASSQDRGGRTDTQYF
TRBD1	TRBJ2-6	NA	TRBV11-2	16	TGTGCCAGCAGCGAGAAGGACAGGGTGGGGGCCAACGTCCTGACTTTC	CASSEKDRVGANVLTF
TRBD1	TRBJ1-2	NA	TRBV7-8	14	TGTGCCAGCAGCTTAGTCGACAGGGGTAATGGCTACACCTTC	CASSLVDRGNGYTF
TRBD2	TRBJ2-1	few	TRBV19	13	TGTGCCAGTGGGACTAGCGTCTACAATGAGCAGTTCTTC	CASGTSVYNEQFF
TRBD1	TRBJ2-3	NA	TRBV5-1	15	TGCGCCAGCAGCAAAGACAGGGTCCCTACAGATACGCAGTATTTT	CASSKDRVPTDTQYF
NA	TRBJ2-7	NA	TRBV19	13	TGTGCCAGTAGTATAGCCAGCCCTTACGAGCAGTACTTC	CASSIASPYEQYF